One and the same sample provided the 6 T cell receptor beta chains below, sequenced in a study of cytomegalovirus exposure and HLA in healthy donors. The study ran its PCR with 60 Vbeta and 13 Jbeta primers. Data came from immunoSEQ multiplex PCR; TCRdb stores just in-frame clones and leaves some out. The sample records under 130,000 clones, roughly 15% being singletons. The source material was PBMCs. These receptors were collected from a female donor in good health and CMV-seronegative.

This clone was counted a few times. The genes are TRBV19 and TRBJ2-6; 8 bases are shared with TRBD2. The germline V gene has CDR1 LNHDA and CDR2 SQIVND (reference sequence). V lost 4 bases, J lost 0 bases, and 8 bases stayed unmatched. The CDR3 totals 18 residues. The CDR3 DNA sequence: TGTGCCAGTAGTACTTCGGGGGGGAGAGGCTCTGGGGCCAACGTCCTGACTTTC. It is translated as CASSTSGGRGSGANVLTF.

The chain's CDR3 is CASIGSAIFDEQFF. CDR3 bases: TGTGCCAGCATCGGTAGCGCCATCTTCGATGAGCAGTTCTTC. The chain is built from TRBV6-6 and TRBJ2-1; TRBD2 is a possible D gene (5 bases). V lost 7 bases to trimming and J lost 8 bases, with 18 bases between them. CDR3 size: 14 residues. CDR1 is MNHNY, CDR2 SVGAGI, per germline (reference sequence).

The CDR3 loop reads CASSLGGSGTEAFF. The DNA for the CDR3 is TGTGCCAGCAGCTTAGGGGGCTCGGGGACTGAAGCTTTCTTT. The rearrangement joins TRBV5-6 to TRBJ1-1; TRBD1 matches 7 bases. Looked up from germline, CDR1 is SGHDT and CDR2 is YYEEEE. This CDR3 contains 14 residues. V dropped 2 bases and J dropped 5; count of bases not matched to a gene: 6. Full variable domain (rest looked up from reference TRBV5-6 and TRBJ1-1): DAGVTQSPTHLIKTRGQQVTLRCSPKSGHDTVSWYQQALGQGPQFIFQYYEEEERQRGNFPDRFSGHQFPNYSSELNVNALLLGDSALYLCASSLGGSGTEAFFGQGTRLTVV.

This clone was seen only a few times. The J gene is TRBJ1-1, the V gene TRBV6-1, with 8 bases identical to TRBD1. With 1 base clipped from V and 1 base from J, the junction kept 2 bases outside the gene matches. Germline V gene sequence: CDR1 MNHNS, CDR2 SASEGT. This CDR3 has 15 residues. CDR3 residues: CASSEVGTGNTEAFF. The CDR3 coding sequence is TGTGCCAGCAGTGAAGTCGGGACAGGGAACACTGAAGCTTTCTTT.

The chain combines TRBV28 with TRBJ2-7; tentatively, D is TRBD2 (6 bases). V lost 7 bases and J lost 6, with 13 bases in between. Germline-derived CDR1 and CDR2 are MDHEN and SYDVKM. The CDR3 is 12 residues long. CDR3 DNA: TGTGCCAGCACCCGGTCGGGGGTCGAGCAGTACTTC. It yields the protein CASTRSGVEQYF.

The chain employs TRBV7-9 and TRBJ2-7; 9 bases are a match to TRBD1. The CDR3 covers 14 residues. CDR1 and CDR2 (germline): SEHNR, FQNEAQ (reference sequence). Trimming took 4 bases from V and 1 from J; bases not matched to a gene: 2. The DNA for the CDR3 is TGTGCCAGCAGCTCCGGGACAGGGTCCTACGAGCAGTACTTC. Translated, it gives CASSSGTGSYEQYF.